This T cell receptor (beta chain) came from a study of blood T cell repertoires in COVID-19. Study information: COVID-19 samples collected from the United States, Italy and Spain covered acute and convalescent phases. Nucleic acid was either cDNA or gDNA, and it came from T cells, B-cell-depleted T cells, or PBMCs.

CDR3 size: 16 residues. In germline, CDR1 is MNHEY, CDR2 SVGEGT. Trimming at V came to 5 bases and at J to 2 bases, leaving 6 bases not matched to a gene. The count of this clone is one. Source study methods: Counts of nucleated cells, estimated from reference gene primer amplification, were obtained. Generated by immunoSEQ multiplex PCR, the TCRdb table keeps only in-frame clones and is missing some. V, J and clone size are those of that table, while D and trimming were read from the DNA. The table records 5,000 to 7,000 clones, around 90% of them present only once. The sample consisted of peripheral blood. This rearrangement joins TRBV6-2 or TRBV6-3 to TRBJ2-2, with 9 bases that match TRBD2. This TCR was sampled from a human donor in a cohort sampled during active COVID-19. The CDR3 DNA reads as TGTGCCAGCAGTCTTTGGACTAGCGCCAACACCGGGGAGCTGTTTTTT. Its protein product is CASSLWTSANTGELFF.